This T cell receptor beta chain derives from a study of control samples from healthy donors and cancer patients. The ends were cut back, 8 bases at V and 3 bases at J, with 10 bases in the middle. The CDR3 consists of 12 residues. TCRdb keeps only in-frame clones here, not all; method: immunoSEQ multiplex PCR. The sample lists about 94,000 clones, 90% seen once, with over 3% in the top ten. The receptor was derived from a woman aged 18-35 years in good health. The sample taken for sequencing was blood. V is TRBV23-1 and J is TRBJ1-1; D gene ambiguous. TRBV23-1 is an ORF, and what it does is uncertain. CDR3 DNA sequence: TGCGCCAGCGGGTCGTTGGACACTGAAGCTTTCTTT. The encoded protein is CASGSLDTEAFF.